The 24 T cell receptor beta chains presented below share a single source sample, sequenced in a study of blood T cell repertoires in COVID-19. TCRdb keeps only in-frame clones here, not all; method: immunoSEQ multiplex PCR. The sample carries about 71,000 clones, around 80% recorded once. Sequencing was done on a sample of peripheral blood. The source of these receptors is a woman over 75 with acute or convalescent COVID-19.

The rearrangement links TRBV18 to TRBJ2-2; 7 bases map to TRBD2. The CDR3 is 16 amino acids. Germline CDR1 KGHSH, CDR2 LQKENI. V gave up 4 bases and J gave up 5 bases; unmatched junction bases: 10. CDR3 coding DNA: TGTGCCAGCTCACTAGGAGGCGGGAGCGTAACCGGGGAGCTGTTTTTT. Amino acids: CASSLGGGSVTGELFF.

The CDR3 DNA reads TGTGCCAGCAGCCGGGACAAGGGCACTGAAGCTTTCTTT. This codes for CASSRDKGTEAFF. This chain connects TRBV6-5 to TRBJ1-1; D perhaps matches TRBD1 (6 bases). This CDR3 has 13 residues. CDR1 and CDR2 (germline): MNHEY, SVGAGI. Trimming left V 6 bases short and J 4 bases short, with 12 bases between.

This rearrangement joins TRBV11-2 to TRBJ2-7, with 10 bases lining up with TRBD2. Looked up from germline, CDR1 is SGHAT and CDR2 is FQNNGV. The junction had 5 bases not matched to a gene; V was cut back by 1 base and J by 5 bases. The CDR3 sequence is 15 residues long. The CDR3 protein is CASSLGAGGPHEQYF. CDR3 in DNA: TGTGCCAGCAGCTTAGGAGCGGGAGGGCCACACGAGCAGTACTTC.

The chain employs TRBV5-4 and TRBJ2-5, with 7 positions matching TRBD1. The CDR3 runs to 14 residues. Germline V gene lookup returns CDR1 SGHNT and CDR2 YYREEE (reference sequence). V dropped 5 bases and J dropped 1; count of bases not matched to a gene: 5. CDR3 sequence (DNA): TGTGCCAGCAGACGGACAGGACGCCAAGAGACCCAGTACTTC. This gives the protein CASRRTGRQETQYF.

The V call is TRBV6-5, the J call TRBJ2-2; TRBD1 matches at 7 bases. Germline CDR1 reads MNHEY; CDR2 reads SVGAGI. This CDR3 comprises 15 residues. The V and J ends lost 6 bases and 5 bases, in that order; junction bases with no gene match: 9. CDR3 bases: TGTGCCAGCAGCCGGACAGGACAAGGAACCGGGGAGCTGTTTTTT. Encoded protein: CASSRTGQGTGELFF.

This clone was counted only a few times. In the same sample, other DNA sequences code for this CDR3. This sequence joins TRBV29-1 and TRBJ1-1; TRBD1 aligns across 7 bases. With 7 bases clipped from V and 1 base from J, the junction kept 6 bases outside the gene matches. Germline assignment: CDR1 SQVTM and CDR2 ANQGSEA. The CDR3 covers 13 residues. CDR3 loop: CSARQGANTEAFF. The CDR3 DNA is TGCAGCGCTAGACAGGGAGCGAACACTGAAGCTTTCTTT.

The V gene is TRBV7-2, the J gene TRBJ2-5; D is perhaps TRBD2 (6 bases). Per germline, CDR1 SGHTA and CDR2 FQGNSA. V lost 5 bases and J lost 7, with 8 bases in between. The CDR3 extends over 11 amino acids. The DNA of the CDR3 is TGTGCCAGCAGCGGAGGGTCGACCCAGTACTTC. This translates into CASSGGSTQYF.

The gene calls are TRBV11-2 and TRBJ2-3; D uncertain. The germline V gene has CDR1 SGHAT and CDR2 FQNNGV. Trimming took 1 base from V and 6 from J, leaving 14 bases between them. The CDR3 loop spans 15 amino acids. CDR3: CASSLVGRVSDTQYF. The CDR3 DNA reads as TGTGCCAGCAGCTTAGTAGGCCGGGTTTCGGATACGCAGTATTTT.

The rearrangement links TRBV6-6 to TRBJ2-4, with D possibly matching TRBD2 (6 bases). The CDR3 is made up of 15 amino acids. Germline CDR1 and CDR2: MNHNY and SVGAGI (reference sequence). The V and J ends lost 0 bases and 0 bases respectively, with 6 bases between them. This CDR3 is CASSYSREAKNIQYF. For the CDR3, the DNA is TGTGCCAGCAGTTACTCGCGGGAAGCCAAAAACATTCAGTACTTC.

The CDR3 nucleotides read TGTGCCAGCAGCTTCAACAGCAATTTGGACACTGAAGCTTTCTTT. Its translation is CASSFNSNLDTEAFF. The chain employs TRBV5-8 and TRBJ1-1; D is unclear. CDR3 size: 15 residues. Germline CDR1 SGHTS, CDR2 YDEGEE. V lost 2 bases and J 3 bases, leaving 14 bases between the germline ends.

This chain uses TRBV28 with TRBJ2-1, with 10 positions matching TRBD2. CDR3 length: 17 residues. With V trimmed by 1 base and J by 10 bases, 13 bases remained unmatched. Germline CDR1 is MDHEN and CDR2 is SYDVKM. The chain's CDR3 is CASSLYVSLAGVGEQFF. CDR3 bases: TGTGCCAGCAGTTTATACGTTAGTCTAGCGGGGGTTGGGGAGCAGTTCTTC.

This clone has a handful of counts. The DNA for the CDR3 is TGTGCCAGCAGCCCACGGACAGACACTGAAGCTTTCTTT. Translation: CASSPRTDTEAFF. V and J are TRBV11-2 and TRBJ1-1, with D tentatively TRBD1 (6 bases). Trimming took 5 bases from V and 3 from J, leaving 10 bases between them. The CDR3 consists of 13 residues. Germline lookup yields CDR1 SGHAT and CDR2 FQNNGV.

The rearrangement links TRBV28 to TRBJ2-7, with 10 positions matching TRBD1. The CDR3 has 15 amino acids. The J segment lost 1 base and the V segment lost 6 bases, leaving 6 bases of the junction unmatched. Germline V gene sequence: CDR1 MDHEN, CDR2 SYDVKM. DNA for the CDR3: TGTGCCAGCAGCGACAGGGGGCGAGCTTCCTACGAGCAGTACTTC. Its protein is CASSDRGRASYEQYF.

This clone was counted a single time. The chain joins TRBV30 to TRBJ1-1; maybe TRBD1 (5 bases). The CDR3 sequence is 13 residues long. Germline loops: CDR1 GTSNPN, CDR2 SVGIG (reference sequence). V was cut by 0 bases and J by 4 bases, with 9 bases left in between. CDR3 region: CAWSVMGGTEAFF. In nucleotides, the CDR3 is TGTGCCTGGAGTGTAATGGGGGGCACTGAAGCTTTCTTT.

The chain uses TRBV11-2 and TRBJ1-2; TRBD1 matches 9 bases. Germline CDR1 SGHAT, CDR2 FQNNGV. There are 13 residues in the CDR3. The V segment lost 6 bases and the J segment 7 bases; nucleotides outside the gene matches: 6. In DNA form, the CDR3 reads TGTGCCAGCAGGCCCGGGACAGGGTCTGGCTACACCTTC. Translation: CASRPGTGSGYTF.

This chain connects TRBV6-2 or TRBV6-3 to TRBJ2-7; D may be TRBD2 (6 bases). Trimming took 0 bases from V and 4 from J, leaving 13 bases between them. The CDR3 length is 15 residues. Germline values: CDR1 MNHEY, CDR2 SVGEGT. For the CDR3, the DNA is TGTGCCAGCAGTTACTCTAATGGAGGGTTGTACGAGCAGTACTTC. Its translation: CASSYSNGGLYEQYF.

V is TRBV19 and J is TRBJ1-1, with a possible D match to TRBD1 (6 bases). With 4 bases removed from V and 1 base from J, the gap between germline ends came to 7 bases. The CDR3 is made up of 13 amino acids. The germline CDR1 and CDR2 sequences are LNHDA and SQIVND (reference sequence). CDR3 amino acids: CASSTGANTEAFF. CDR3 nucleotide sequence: TGTGCCAGTAGTACAGGGGCGAACACTGAAGCTTTCTTT.

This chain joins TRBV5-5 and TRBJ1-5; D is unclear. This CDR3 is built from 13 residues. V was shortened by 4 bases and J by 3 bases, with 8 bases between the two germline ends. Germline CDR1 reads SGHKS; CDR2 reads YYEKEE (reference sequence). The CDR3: CASSVDTNQPQHF. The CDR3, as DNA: TGTGCCAGCAGCGTTGACACCAATCAGCCCCAGCATTTT. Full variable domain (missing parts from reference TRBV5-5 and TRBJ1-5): DAGVTQSPTHLIKTRGQQVTLRCSPISGHKSVSWYQQVLGQGPQFIFQYYEKEERGRGNFPDRFSARQFPNYSSELNVNALLLGDSALYLCASSVDTNQPQHFGDGTRLSIL.

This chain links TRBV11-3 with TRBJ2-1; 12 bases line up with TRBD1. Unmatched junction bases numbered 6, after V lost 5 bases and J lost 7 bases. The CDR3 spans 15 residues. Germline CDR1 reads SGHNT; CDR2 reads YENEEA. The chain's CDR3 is CASSRGTGGLNEQFF. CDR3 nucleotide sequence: TGTGCCAGCAGCAGAGGGACAGGGGGCCTTAATGAGCAGTTCTTC.

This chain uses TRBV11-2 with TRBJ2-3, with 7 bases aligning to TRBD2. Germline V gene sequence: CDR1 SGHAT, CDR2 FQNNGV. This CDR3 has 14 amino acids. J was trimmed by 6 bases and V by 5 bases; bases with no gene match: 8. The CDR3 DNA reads TGTGCCAGCAGCCCAAGGACTAGTTTGGATACGCAGTATTTT. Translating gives CASSPRTSLDTQYF.

The CDR3, as DNA: TGTGCCAGCAGTGACTTTTTAGCTAGCGGGAGCTACGAGCAGTACTTC. This codes for CASSDFLASGSYEQYF. This rearrangement joins TRBV2 to TRBJ2-7; 10 bases map to TRBD2. The CDR3 is 16 amino acids. Germline V gene sequence: CDR1 SNHLY, CDR2 FYNNEI. J gave up 3 bases and V 3 bases, and 8 bases lay outside the gene matches.

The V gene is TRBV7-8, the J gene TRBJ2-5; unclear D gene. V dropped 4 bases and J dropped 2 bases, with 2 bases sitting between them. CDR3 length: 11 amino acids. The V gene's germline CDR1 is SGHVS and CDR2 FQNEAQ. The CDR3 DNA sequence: TGTGCCAGCAGCTCTCAAGAGACCCAGTACTTC. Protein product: CASSSQETQYF.

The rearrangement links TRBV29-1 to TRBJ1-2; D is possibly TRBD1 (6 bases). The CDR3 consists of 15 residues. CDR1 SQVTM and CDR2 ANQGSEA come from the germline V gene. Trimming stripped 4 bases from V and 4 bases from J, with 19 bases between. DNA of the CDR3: TGCAGCGTTGGGCCGGCCTTGGACAGTGGCTATGGCTACACCTTC. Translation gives CSVGPALDSGYGYTF.

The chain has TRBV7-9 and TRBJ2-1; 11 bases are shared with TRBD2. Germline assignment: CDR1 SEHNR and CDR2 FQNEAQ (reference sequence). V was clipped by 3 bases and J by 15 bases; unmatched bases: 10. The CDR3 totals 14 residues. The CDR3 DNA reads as TGTGCCAGCAGCTTTGGGACTAGCGGAAACAGTCGGTTCTTC. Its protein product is CASSFGTSGNSRFF.